This T cell receptor (beta chain) was captured by sequencing in a study of cytomegalovirus exposure and HLA in healthy donors. Study-level points and caveats: Association of roughly 17,000 TCR beta sequences with HLA alleles was found at 0.05 false discovery rate in a later analysis.

Germline CDR1 reads GTSNPN; CDR2 reads SVGIG (reference sequence). This CDR3 contains 13 residues. Trimming took 4 bases from V and 1 from J, leaving 10 bases between them. About this clone itself: Its antigen is not known.

The PCR ran on 60 Vbeta and 13 Jbeta primers. Clones were sequenced by immunoSEQ multiplex PCR, and TCRdb holds only the in-frame ones, with some missing. The data contain roughly 120,000 clones, roughly 70% of them singletons. V and J are TRBV30 and TRBJ1-1, with D uncertain. This clonotype was obtained from a man aged 30 to 39 in good health and CMV-seropositive. The sequencing sample was made of PBMCs. The DNA of the CDR3 is TGTGCCTGGATCCCCCCGGGGAACACTGAAGCTTTCTTT. It specifies CAWIPPGNTEAFF.